A selection of T cell receptor beta chains follows, all from one sample in a study of Ad26.COV2.S vaccination and SARS-CoV-2 variants. The data were produced by immunoSEQ multiplex PCR, yet TCRdb's version contains in-frame clones alone and is incomplete. Among roughly 400,000 clones listed, about 89% were seen once. The sequences come from peripheral blood, collected in a trial of Ad26.COV2.S vaccine versus placebo. Receptors were obtained from a person aged 18-65 years who received the Ad26.COV2.S COVID-19 vaccine or a placebo. The CDR3 runs from the conserved cysteine through the conserved F or W. Each record gives: D gene, V gene, clone size, J gene, CDR3 DNA, CDR3 protein. D genes are given only for firm matches. Only some rows state a clone size, as once, few, many or a class for expanded clones.

>.|TRBV7-9|.|TRBJ2-5
TGTGCCAGCAGCTTAGTTCTGGGAGAGACCCAGTACTTC
CASSLVLGETQYF
>.|TRBV7-2|once|TRBJ1-2
TGTGCCAGCAGCTCCAACACGCGATTCTATGGCTACACCTTC
CASSSNTRFYGYTF
>TRBD2|TRBV19|.|TRBJ2-3
TGTGCCAGTAGACTAGCGGGATTGGATACGCAGTATTTT
CASRLAGLDTQYF
>TRBD2|TRBV6-1|few|TRBJ2-2
TGTGCCAGCAGTGAAGAACTAGCGGGCGGGACCACCGGGGAGCTGTTTTTT
CASSEELAGGTTGELFF
>.|TRBV12-3/TRBV12-4|.|TRBJ1-1
TGTGCCAGCAGTTTAGGGGGGAACACTGAAGCTTTCTTT
CASSLGGNTEAFF
>.|TRBV11-1|.|TRBJ2-5
TGTGCCAGCAGCCCTCAAGTAGGGTCGGAGACCCAGTACTTC
CASSPQVGSETQYF
>.|TRBV28|once|TRBJ2-5
TGTGCCAGCAGTTTAGGTGCGGACACCCAAGAGACCCAGTACTTC
CASSLGADTQETQYF
>.|TRBV5-4|.|TRBJ2-7
TGTGCCAGCAGCTTTCGGGACAAGGGAACAGGGCAGTACTTC
CASSFRDKGTGQYF
>.|TRBV12-3/TRBV12-4|once|TRBJ2-1
TGTGCCAGCAGCCCGGGAAATGAGCAGTTCTTC
CASSPGNEQFF
>.|TRBV4-2|.|TRBJ2-3
TGTGCCAGCAGGGGGTCGGGCGGATTCACAGATACGCAGTATTTT
CASRGSGGFTDTQYF
>TRBD2|TRBV10-3|.|TRBJ2-5
TGTGCCATCAGTGAGCTTTCCGGGACTAGCGTTCAAGAGACCCAGTACTTC
CAISELSGTSVQETQYF
>.|TRBV2|few|TRBJ1-1
TGTGCCAGCAGTGAAGCGCTTCTGGGGCAAGCTTTCTTT
CASSEALLGQAFF
>.|TRBV9|.|TRBJ2-3
TGTGCCAGCAGCGTAGGCGGGAGCACAGATACGCAGTATTTT
CASSVGGSTDTQYF
>.|TRBV6-5|.|TRBJ2-7
TGTGCCAGCAGCGGAAAACAAGCCTACGAGCAGTACTTC
CASSGKQAYEQYF
>.|TRBV4-1|.|TRBJ2-7
TGCGCCAGCAGCCAAGCTCCATCGATGAGCTCCTACGAGCAGTACTTC
CASSQAPSMSSYEQYF
>TRBD2|TRBV6-5|.|TRBJ2-1
TGTGCCAGCAGTTACTCACTAGCGGGTGGCTACAATGAGCAGTTCTTC
CASSYSLAGGYNEQFF
>.|TRBV7-3|.|TRBJ2-1
TGTGCCAGCAGCTTGACGGATTCCTCCTACAATGAGCAGTTCTTC
CASSLTDSSYNEQFF
>.|TRBV7-6|.|TRBJ1-5
TGTGCCAGCAGCCCGGAGACAGGCCGCAATCAGCCCCAGCATTTT
CASSPETGRNQPQHF
>.|TRBV15|.|TRBJ2-3
TGTGCCACCAGCGGATCGGGACTCGCCGGGCATACGCAGTATTTT
CATSGSGLAGHTQYF